Following are 5 T cell receptor beta chains from one sample sequenced in a study of T cell repertoires in cytomegalovirus infection. TCRdb used MiXCR to reprocess the reads, holding one entry per CDR3 protein. The table shows about 890,000 distinct CDR3 sequences, with approximately 33% occurring only once. The antigens these receptors bind are not known. The sequencing here drew on cultured CD8+ T cells from PBMCs, taken from culture after CMV antigen stimulation. These receptors were obtained from a human donor in good health (CMV status not recorded). Some clones in this sample may be carry-over from other donors' samples.

The rearrangement joins TRBV7-6 to TRBJ2-7, with D perhaps matching TRBD2 (6 bases). The CDR3 extends over 13 amino acids. The germline V and J ends were trimmed by 8 bases and 4 bases, with 15 bases remaining between them. Germline V gives CDR1 SGHVS, CDR2 FNYEAQ. The CDR3 is CASLGGSGYEQYF. Written as DNA, the CDR3 is TGTGCCAGCCTTGGGGGGTCGGGTTACGAGCAGTACTTC.

This clonotype appeared a few times. The chain links TRBV12-3 or TRBV12-4 to TRBJ1-6, with a tentative D call TRBD1 (5 bases). V lost 3 bases, J lost 10 bases, and 13 bases lay in between. The CDR3 is 14 amino acids. The CDR3 region has the DNA TGTGCCAGCAGTTTCGGCAGGGTCCGCTCACCCCTCCACTTT. Translation: CASSFGRVRSPLHF.

The chain joins TRBV6-2 or TRBV6-3 to TRBJ2-7, with 7 positions matching TRBD1. Germline CDR1 reads MNHEY; CDR2 reads SVGEGT. V was clipped by 6 bases and J by 2 bases; unmatched bases: 4. The CDR3 extends over 13 amino acids. The CDR3 loop reads CASRSTGTYEQYV. The DNA of the CDR3 is TGTGCCAGCAGATCGACAGGGACCTACGAGCAGTACGTC.

This clonotype has a count of ten or more. The gene calls are TRBV6-1 and TRBJ2-1; the match to TRBD2 covers 10 bases. Germline trimming cut 3 bases from V and 2 bases from J; bases unmatched to any gene: 7. CDR1 is MNHNS and CDR2 is SASEGT in the germline V gene. The CDR3 is 17 amino acids. In nucleotides, the CDR3 is TGTGCCAGCAGTGATCTTCCACTAGCGGGAACCTACAATGAGCAGTTCTTC. As protein: CASSDLPLAGTYNEQFF.

This clonotype was seen once. V gene TRBV9 combines with J gene TRBJ2-5; tentative D call: TRBD2 (6 bases). The CDR3 loop spans 15 amino acids. V lost 0 bases to trimming and J lost 4 bases, with 13 bases between them. Germline V lookup: CDR1 SGDLS, CDR2 YYNGEE. The CDR3: CASSVEGGGPETQYF. CDR3 coding DNA: TGTGCCAGCAGCGTAGAAGGTGGAGGGCCAGAGACCCAGTACTTC.